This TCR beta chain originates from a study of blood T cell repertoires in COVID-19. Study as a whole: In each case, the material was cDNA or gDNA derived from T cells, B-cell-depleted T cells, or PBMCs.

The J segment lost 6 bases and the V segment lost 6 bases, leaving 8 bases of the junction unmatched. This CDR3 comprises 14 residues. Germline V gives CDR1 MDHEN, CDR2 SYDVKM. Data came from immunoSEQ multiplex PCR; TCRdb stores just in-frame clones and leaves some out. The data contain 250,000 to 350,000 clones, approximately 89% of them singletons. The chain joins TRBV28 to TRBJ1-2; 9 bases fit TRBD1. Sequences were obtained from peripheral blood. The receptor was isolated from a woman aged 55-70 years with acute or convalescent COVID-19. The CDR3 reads CASSLAGTGNGYTF. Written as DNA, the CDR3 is TGTGCCAGCAGCCTCGCCGGGACAGGGAATGGCTACACCTTC.